This TCR beta chain was found in a study of OX40 agonist ivuxolimab in advanced cancers. Study information: The group had a mean age of about 64 years, ranged from about 20 to 79, and was roughly 80% male. The study's findings and limits: The study did not work out the antigen specificity of the expanded peripheral T cells. Partial responders treated at 0.1-3.0 mg/kg exhibited clonal expansion among the lowest measured.

This clone has a single count. The antigen is not known. Method: immunoSEQ multiplex PCR; TCRdb's copy keeps in-frame clones and lacks some. The sample gives some 86,000 clones, roughly 88% of which show up once; more than 3.5% is in the top ten. This CDR3 spans 12 amino acids. V gave up 7 bases and J gave up 1 base, with 7 bases separating them. Looked up from germline, CDR1 is SGHVS and CDR2 is FQNEAQ. Sequencing used CD4+ or CD8+ T cells sorted from blood, obtained in a trial of the OX40 agonist ivuxolimab. The receptor was derived from an adult with an advanced solid tumor such as melanoma, head and neck, liver or kidney cancer. V gene TRBV7-8 combines with J gene TRBJ1-1; no clear D gene. DNA of the CDR3: TGTGCCAGCAATGCAGGGAACACTGAAGCTTTCTTT. Encoded protein: CASNAGNTEAFF.